A few counts support the clone carrying this T cell receptor beta chain. The data are from a study of T cell changes during pregnancy in multiple sclerosis. This CDR3 is 15 amino acids long. The V end was cut by 2 bases, the J end by 4 bases, with 13 bases between. The germline gives CDR1 SGDLS, CDR2 YYNGEE. The assay was immunoSEQ multiplex PCR, and TCRdb's table has in-frame clones only and misses some. The data contain tens of thousands of clones, 75% to 95% of them singletons. This chain uses TRBV9 with TRBJ1-3; D is possibly TRBD1 (5 bases). Sequenced material: CD4+ T cells from peripheral blood mononuclear cells, taken before pregnancy. This receptor was obtained from a female donor with multiple sclerosis, enrolled in a pregnancy study. The CDR3 region has the DNA TGTGCCAGCAGCGTTAGGGGCATTGAGGGAAACACCATATATTTT. Translation gives CASSVRGIEGNTIYF.